These T cell receptor beta chains were read from a single sample in a study of blood T cells in healthy people across ages. TCRdb passed the 5' RACE reads through MiXCR, listing each CDR3 protein once. The data contain roughly 1,100,000 distinct CDR3 sequences, roughly a quarter of them singletons. This sample was shared with a second study, whose subject was T cells of mothers and their children.

Material: blood. The receptors here all came from a girl aged 2-10 years in good health. Both conserved end residues are trimmed from each CDR3. Only some rows state a clone size, as once, few, many or a class for expanded clones.

V,size,CDR3
TRBV11-2,NA,ASSLVDRAGNEQF
TRBV28,NA,ATSREIAKNIQY
TRBV7-9,few,AGRGVASYEQY
TRBV9,few,ASSGGNGRSQFTDTQY
TRBV7-9,NA,ASSVPGVARETQY
TRBV5-4,NA,ASSLNSNTDTQY
TRBV7-2,few,ASSLNGGGTTDTQY
TRBV14,NA,ASSRRAQETQY
TRBV6-6,few,ASNDRVPGANVLT
TRBV6-1,NA,ASRRGGRGTDSPLH
TRBV7-2,NA,ASSLPPATNEKLF